These T cell receptor beta chains were read from a single sample in a study of T cell changes during pregnancy in multiple sclerosis. TCRdb's copy holds only in-frame clones and misses some; the assay was immunoSEQ multiplex PCR. The profile shows 30,000 to 45,000 clones, 85% to 90% of them singletons. This material consisted of CD4+ T cells from peripheral blood mononuclear cells, taken in the first trimester of pregnancy. These receptors came from a female donor with multiple sclerosis, enrolled in a pregnancy study. Each CDR3 is given with its conserved first and last residue. A D gene is named only where the DNA matches it firmly. Size values are once, few and many counts, or a class for expanded clones, and some rows have none.

abundance	v_gene	d_gene	len	j_gene	CDR3aa	CDR3nt
.	TRBV18	.	13	TRBJ2-2	CASSPSNTGELFF	TGTGCCAGCTCACCGTCAAACACCGGGGAGCTGTTTTTT
.	TRBV5-1	TRBD1	16	TRBJ2-5	CASSYNRGRFEETQYF	TGCGCCAGCAGCTATAACAGGGGGCGATTTGAAGAGACCCAGTACTTC
.	TRBV7-3	TRBD2	17	TRBJ2-2	CASSLNAGGSNTGELFF	TGTGCCAGCAGCTTAAACGCCGGGGGGTCTAACACCGGGGAGCTGTTTTTT
.	TRBV2	TRBD2	17	TRBJ2-7	CASSEARRLANDLEQYF	TGTGCCAGCAGTGAAGCCCGGCGACTAGCAAACGACTTGGAGCAGTACTTC
.	TRBV11-2	TRBD2	15	TRBJ2-5	CASSLGREGPKTQYF	TGTGCCAGCAGCTTAGGGCGGGAGGGCCCGAAGACCCAGTACTTC
.	TRBV5-4	TRBD1	16	TRBJ2-4	CASSTGQARTKNIQYF	TGTGCCAGCAGCACGGGACAGGCGCGAACCAAAAACATTCAGTACTTC
once	TRBV7-2	TRBD2	17	TRBJ2-3	CASSDQLAGGARDTQYF	TGTGCCAGCAGCGACCAACTAGCGGGGGGGGCGAGGGATACGCAGTATTTT
.	TRBV5-4	.	16	TRBJ1-2	CASKDVAVSFNYGYTF	TGTGCCAGCAAAGACGTTGCGGTTTCTTTTAACTATGGCTACACCTTC
.	TRBV5-5	TRBD1	15	TRBJ1-2	CASSLGPGQVSGYTF	TGTGCCAGCAGCTTGGGCCCGGGACAGGTTTCGGGCTACACCTTC
.	TRBV9	TRBD2	15	TRBJ2-1	CASSISGTRGYEQFF	TGTGCCAGCAGCATCTCCGGGACTAGGGGCTATGAGCAGTTCTTC
once	TRBV6-4	TRBD1	13	TRBJ2-1	CASSDQGAGEQFF	TGTGCCAGCAGTGATCAGGGGGCGGGTGAGCAGTTCTTC
.	TRBV6-4	.	16	TRBJ2-7	CASSDFAPGQSWWQYF	TGTGCCAGCAGTGACTTTGCCCCAGGACAGTCTTGGTGGCAGTACTTC
once	TRBV30	.	10	TRBJ1-1	CAWISTEAFF	TGTGCCTGGATCAGCACTGAAGCTTTCTTT
few	TRBV6-6	.	13	TRBJ1-1	CASSSLKSAEAFF	TGTGCCAGCAGTTCCTTGAAGAGCGCTGAAGCTTTCTTT
once	TRBV4-1	TRBD2	16	TRBJ2-1	CASSHHTSASYNEQFF	TGCGCCAGCAGCCACCACACTAGCGCTTCCTACAATGAGCAGTTCTTC
.	TRBV11-2	TRBD2	15	TRBJ2-7	CASTLPTLPGGEQYF	TGTGCCAGCACCCTCCCCACTCTACCGGGGGGCGAGCAGTACTTC